Listed here are 23 T cell receptor beta chains from one sample, sequenced in a study of blood T cell repertoires in COVID-19. The table came from immunoSEQ multiplex PCR; TCRdb's copy has only in-frame clones and leaves some out. The sample includes some 150,000 clones, roughly four fifths seen only once; the top ten take roughly 1.7%. The sequenced sample was peripheral blood. The receptors here all came from a man older than 75 with acute or convalescent COVID-19.

The rearrangement uses TRBV29-1 and TRBJ1-1; D remains unclear. The CDR3 contains 10 residues. Germline lookup yields CDR1 SQVTM and CDR2 ANQGSEA. CDR3 protein: CSGGTTEAFF. The CDR3 nucleotides are TGCAGTGGCGGTACGACTGAAGCTTTCTTT. The whole variable domain, remainder taken from reference TRBV29-1 and TRBJ1-1, is SAVISQKPSRDICQRGTSLTIQCQVDSQVTMMFWYRQQPGQSLTLIATANQGSEATYESGFVIDKFPISRPNLTFSTLTVSNMSPEDSSIYLCSGGTTEAFFGQGTRLTVV.

This chain connects TRBV29-1 to TRBJ1-4; D is unclear. The germline V gene encodes CDR1 SQVTM and CDR2 ANQGSEA. With 5 bases removed from V and 4 bases from J, the gap between germline ends came to 8 bases. This CDR3 contains 12 residues. The CDR3 spells CSVSQSNEKLFF. In nucleotides, the CDR3 is TGCAGCGTTTCACAGAGTAATGAAAAACTGTTTTTT.

V and J are TRBV27 and TRBJ1-6, with a tentative D call TRBD1 (5 bases). This CDR3 is 16 amino acids long. Germline loops: CDR1 MNHEY, CDR2 SMNVEV (reference sequence). V lost 7 bases, J lost 9 bases, and 22 bases lay in between. The CDR3: CASKTAAQAQTSPLHF. As DNA, the CDR3 is TGTGCCAGCAAGACAGCCGCACAGGCGCAAACTTCACCCCTCCACTTT.

The J gene is TRBJ1-5, the V gene TRBV18; no clear D gene. The CDR3 spans 13 residues. The germline CDR1 and CDR2 sequences are KGHSH and LQKENI. V was shortened by 1 base and J by 12 bases, with 13 bases between the two germline ends. The DNA for the CDR3 is TGTGCCAGCTCACCACTAAACACAGTAAGCCAGCATTTT. It is translated as CASSPLNTVSQHF.

The chain joins TRBV12-3 or TRBV12-4 to TRBJ2-3; no clear D. Trimming took 5 bases from V and 2 from J, leaving 5 bases between them. The CDR3 has 12 residues. The CDR3 sequence is CASSTLTDTQYF. The CDR3 DNA reads TGTGCCAGCAGTACTCTCACAGATACGCAGTATTTT.

The count of this clone is one. The chain joins TRBV5-1 to TRBJ2-5, with 9 bases lining up with TRBD2. With 4 bases clipped from V and 7 bases from J, the junction kept 8 bases outside the gene matches. Germline V gene sequence: CDR1 SGHRS, CDR2 YFSETQ. The length of the CDR3 is 14 residues. CDR3 coding DNA: TGCGCCAGCAGCCCGAGCGGGGGGTTGGGGACCCAGTACTTC. It translates to CASSPSGGLGTQYF.

This clone occurred once. V and J are TRBV6-5 and TRBJ2-3; 10 positions agree with TRBD2. Germline assignment: CDR1 MNHEY and CDR2 SVGAGI. The CDR3 runs 13 residues. After removal of 2 bases from V and 15 bases from J, the junction contained 8 bases not matched to a gene. This CDR3 reads CASSYGSGGTSYF. The CDR3 DNA reads as TGTGCCAGCAGTTACGGTAGCGGGGGGACTTCATATTTT.

The V gene is TRBV2, the J gene TRBJ2-3; D may be TRBD1 (8 bases). The CDR3 has 15 amino acids. V lost 9 bases and J 3 bases, leaving 19 bases between the germline ends. Germline lookup yields CDR1 SNHLY and CDR2 FYNNEI. The CDR3, as DNA: TGTGCCAGAGGGGGGGGGACAGGAGGAACAGATACGCAGTATTTT. Amino acids: CARGGGTGGTDTQYF. Together with reference TRBV2 and TRBJ2-3, the CDR3 gives the full variable domain: EPEVTQTPSHQVTQMGQEVILRCVPISNHLYFYWYRQILGQKVEFLVSFYNNEISEKSEIFDDQFSVERPDGSNFTLKIRSTKLEDSAMYFCARGGGTGGTDTQYFGPGTRLTVL.

This clone was detected only a few times. The V and J genes are TRBV19 and TRBJ1-5; 8 bases fit TRBD1. Germline loops: CDR1 LNHDA, CDR2 SQIVND (reference sequence). The CDR3 is 15 residues long. With V trimmed by 3 bases and J by 1 base, 2 bases remained unmatched. The CDR3 bases are TGTGCCAGTAGTATGGGACAGGTGAGCAATCAGCCCCAGCATTTT. Residues: CASSMGQVSNQPQHF. Full variable domain (missing parts from reference TRBV19 and TRBJ1-5): DGGITQSPKYLFRKEGQNVTLSCEQNLNHDAMYWYRQDPGQGLRLIYYSQIVNDFQKGDIAEGYSVSREKKESFPLTVTSAQKNPTAFYLCASSMGQVSNQPQHFGDGTRLSIL.

V gene TRBV30 combines with J gene TRBJ1-6; 8 bases align to TRBD1. Per the germline V gene, CDR1 is GTSNPN and CDR2 is SVGIG (reference sequence). There are 14 residues in the CDR3. Trimming at V came to 3 bases and at J to 8 bases, leaving 6 bases not matched to a gene. The CDR3: CAWRSGGKDSPLHF. The CDR3 DNA reads TGTGCCTGGAGATCAGGGGGCAAGGATTCACCCCTCCACTTT.

J is TRBJ2-1 and V is TRBV6-5, with 7 bases fitting TRBD2. The V gene's germline CDR1 is MNHEY and CDR2 SVGAGI. The V gene end was trimmed by 7 bases and the J gene end by 1 base; junction bases not matched to a gene: 4. This CDR3 region has 14 residues. The CDR3 region is CASTGGKSYNEQFF. The CDR3 nucleotides are TGTGCCAGCACCGGGGGGAAGTCCTACAATGAGCAGTTCTTC.

This clone was seen once. V and J are TRBV5-1 and TRBJ2-1; TRBD1 matches 7 bases. CDR1 and CDR2 (germline): SGHRS, YFSETQ. J was trimmed by 0 bases and V by 3 bases; bases with no gene match: 6. This CDR3 has 16 amino acids. The CDR3 spells CASSSLTGVSYNEQFF. The CDR3 DNA reads TGCGCCAGCAGCTCCCTTACAGGGGTCTCCTACAATGAGCAGTTCTTC. Based on the CDR3 plus reference TRBV5-1 and TRBJ2-1, the full variable domain is KAGVTQTPRYLIKTRGQQVTLSCSPISGHRSVSWYQQTPGQGLQFLFEYFSETQRNKGNFPGRFSGRQFSNSRSEMNVSTLELGDSALYLCASSSLTGVSYNEQFFGPGTRLTVL.

The J gene is TRBJ2-3, the V gene TRBV5-5; TRBD2 is a possible D gene (5 bases). This CDR3 comprises 16 residues. V lost 4 bases, J lost 1 base, and 16 bases lay in between. Germline V gives CDR1 SGHKS, CDR2 YYEKEE (reference sequence). The DNA of the CDR3 is TGTGCCAGCAGCGCGGACTTCTCTCGGGGCACAGATACGCAGTATTTT. Encoded protein: CASSADFSRGTDTQYF.

The rearrangement joins TRBV19 to TRBJ1-5, with D possibly being TRBD1 (5 bases). Trimming removed 1 base at V and 3 bases at J, with 16 bases between. Germline assignment: CDR1 LNHDA and CDR2 SQIVND (reference sequence). The CDR3 covers 17 residues. The DNA of the CDR3 is TGTGCCAGTAGTATAGGGGCCCCGACAGCCGACAATCAGCCCCAGCATTTT. It encodes CASSIGAPTADNQPQHF.

The CDR3 sequence is CASSYGTGVGSPLHF. Here the CDR3 DNA reads TGTGCCAGCAGTTACGGGACAGGGGTCGGCTCACCCCTCCACTTT. The V call is TRBV6-5, the J call TRBJ1-6; 10 bases fit TRBD1. CDR3 size: 15 residues. With V trimmed by 2 bases and J by 10 bases, 5 bases remained unmatched. The germline CDR1 and CDR2 sequences are MNHEY and SVGAGI.

The chain employs TRBV6-5 and TRBJ2-7; a weak D match, TRBD2 (5 bases). Germline V gives CDR1 MNHEY, CDR2 SVGAGI. Between the trimmed V and J ends, which lost 5 bases and 4 bases, there was a span of 12 bases. The CDR3 length is 13 residues. CDR3 protein: CASSRGSDYEQYF. The CDR3 nucleotides are TGTGCCAGCAGTCGGGGTAGCGATTACGAGCAGTACTTC.

V and J are TRBV7-2 and TRBJ2-2; 12 bases line up with TRBD2. V lost 5 bases to trimming and J lost 4 bases; unmatched junction nucleotides: 8. The CDR3 spans 17 residues. Germline CDR1 reads SGHTA; CDR2 reads FQGNSA. The CDR3 reads CASSEGRLAGVTGELFF. CDR3 coding DNA: TGTGCCAGCAGCGAGGGACGACTAGCGGGGGTCACCGGGGAGCTGTTTTTT.

This chain links TRBV19 with TRBJ1-1; 9 bases are shared with TRBD1. With 7 bases clipped from V and 2 bases from J, the junction kept 8 bases outside the gene matches. There are 15 residues in the CDR3. Looked up from germline, CDR1 is LNHDA and CDR2 is SQIVND (reference sequence). CDR3 DNA sequence: TGTGCCAGTAAGATAACAGGGGGCCAAAACACTGAAGCTTTCTTT. Amino acids: CASKITGGQNTEAFF.

This clone showed up just a few times. The chain joins TRBV30 to TRBJ1-6; D gene unclear. V was pared by 4 bases and J by 2 bases, with 6 bases between. CDR3 length: 13 residues. Germline V gives CDR1 GTSNPN, CDR2 SVGIG (reference sequence). The CDR3 spells CAWTETYNSPLHF. The DNA of the CDR3 is TGTGCCTGGACAGAAACCTATAATTCACCCCTCCACTTT.

The CDR3 region is CASGTGPKPLHF. The CDR3 DNA reads TGTGCCAGCGGGACAGGGCCGAAACCCCTCCACTTT. The chain carries TRBV6-5 and TRBJ1-6, with TRBD1 matching 9 bases. CDR1 and CDR2 (germline): MNHEY, SVGAGI. CDR3 length: 12 amino acids. The trim removed 8 bases at V and 12 bases at J, leaving 5 bases unmatched.

About this clone itself: Distinct nucleotide sequences in the sample also encode this CDR3. This chain connects TRBV18 to TRBJ2-3; D call uncertain. V gave up 3 bases and J gave up 2 bases, with 6 bases separating them. Per the germline V gene, CDR1 is KGHSH and CDR2 is LQKENI. The CDR3 extends over 13 amino acids. CDR3 region: CASSPSSTDTQYF. The CDR3 nucleotides are TGTGCCAGCTCACCCTCCTCCACAGATACGCAGTATTTT.

The chain joins TRBV6-6 to TRBJ1-5, with D possibly TRBD1 on 5 matching bases. The germline V gene has CDR1 MNHNY and CDR2 SVGAGI (reference sequence). V was shortened by 0 bases and J by 1 base, with 10 bases between the two germline ends. This CDR3 has 16 amino acids. The CDR3 loop is CASSYSGGNSNQPQHF. The CDR3 nucleotides read TGTGCCAGCAGTTACTCTGGGGGGAACAGCAATCAGCCCCAGCATTTT.

V gene TRBV10-3 combines with J gene TRBJ2-5; 8 bases are shared with TRBD1. V lost 0 bases to trimming and J lost 0 bases; unmatched junction nucleotides: 3. The CDR3 contains 16 residues. CDR1 and CDR2 (germline): ENHRY, SYGVKD. The CDR3 region has the DNA TGTGCCATCAGTGAGTCTAAGACAGGGGACCAAGAGACCCAGTACTTC. Its translation: CAISESKTGDQETQYF.